Listed here is a single T cell receptor beta chain. Antigen unknown. The sample belongs to a study of a mutant IDH1 vaccine in newly diagnosed glioma. Some clones are missing from TCRdb's copy, which holds only in-frame ones; the method was immunoSEQ multiplex PCR. This table has 84,000 or so clones, approximately 75% appearing once. Specified time point: week 47, end of study. Each vaccine dose was 300 ug of mutant IDH1 20-mer peptide, with topical imiquimod. Vaccinations, eight in total, occurred in weeks 1, 3, 5, 7, 11, 15, 19, 23. Study conclusions and caveats: Pseudoprogression seemed unrelated to changes in top peripheral T cell clonotypes.

The source material was PBMCs, sampled from a glioma patient whose treatment included an IDH1 peptide vaccine. This clonotype originated in a man aged 40-55 years with glioma.

The CDR3 spells CASSDRGSNEQFF. DNA for the CDR3: TGTGCCAGCAGTGACAGGGGTAGTAATGAGCAGTTCTTC. The chain joins TRBV2 to TRBJ2-1, with D perhaps matching TRBD1 (6 bases). CDR3 length: 13 amino acids. Trimming removed 3 bases at V and 7 bases at J, with 10 bases between. The germline CDR1 and CDR2 sequences are SNHLY and FYNNEI.